This T cell receptor (beta chain) comes out of a study of blood T cell repertoires in COVID-19. Sequencing was performed with immunoSEQ multiplex PCR; in TCRdb, only in-frame clones are kept and a portion is missing. The sample records roughly 180,000 clones, roughly 80% being singletons. The TCR comes from a woman in her 30s with acute or convalescent COVID-19. Sample: peripheral blood.

The DNA of the CDR3 is TGTGCCAGCCACAACGTCTTGAACACTGAAGCTTTCTTT. This translates into CASHNVLNTEAFF. This sequence joins TRBV2 and TRBJ1-1; D gene ambiguous. The V end was cut by 8 bases, the J end by 0 bases, with 10 bases between. The germline gives CDR1 SNHLY, CDR2 FYNNEI. The CDR3 sequence is 13 residues long. Full variable domain (outside the CDR3, taken from reference TRBV2 and TRBJ1-1): EPEVTQTPSHQVTQMGQEVILRCVPISNHLYFYWYRQILGQKVEFLVSFYNNEISEKSEIFDDQFSVERPDGSNFTLKIRSTKLEDSAMYFCASHNVLNTEAFFGQGTRLTVV.